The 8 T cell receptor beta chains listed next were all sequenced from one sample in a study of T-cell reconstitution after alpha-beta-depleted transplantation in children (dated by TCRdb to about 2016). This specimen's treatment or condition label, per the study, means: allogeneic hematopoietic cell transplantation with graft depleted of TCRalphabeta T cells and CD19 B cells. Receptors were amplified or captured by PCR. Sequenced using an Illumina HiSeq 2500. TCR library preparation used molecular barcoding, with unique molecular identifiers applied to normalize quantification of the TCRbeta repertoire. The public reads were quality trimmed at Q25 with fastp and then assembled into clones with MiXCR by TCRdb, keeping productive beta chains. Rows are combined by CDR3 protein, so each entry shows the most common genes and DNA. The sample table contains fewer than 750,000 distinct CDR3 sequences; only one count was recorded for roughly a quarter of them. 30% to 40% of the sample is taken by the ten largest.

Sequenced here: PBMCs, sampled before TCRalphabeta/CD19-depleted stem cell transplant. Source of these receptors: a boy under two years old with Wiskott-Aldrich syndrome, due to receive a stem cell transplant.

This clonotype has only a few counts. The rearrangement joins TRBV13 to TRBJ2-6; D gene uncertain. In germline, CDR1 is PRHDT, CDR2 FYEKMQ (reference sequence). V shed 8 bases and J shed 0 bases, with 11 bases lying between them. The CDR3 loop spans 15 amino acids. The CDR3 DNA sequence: TGTGCCAGCGGGTATGTCACCTCTGGGGCCAACGTCCTGACTTTC. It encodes CASGYVTSGANVLTF. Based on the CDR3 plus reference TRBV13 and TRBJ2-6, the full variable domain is AAGVIQSPRHLIKEKRETATLKCYPIPRHDTVYWYQQGPGQDPQFLISFYEKMQSDKGSIPDRFSAQQFSDYHSELNMSSLELGDSALYFCASGYVTSGANVLTFGAGSRLTVL.

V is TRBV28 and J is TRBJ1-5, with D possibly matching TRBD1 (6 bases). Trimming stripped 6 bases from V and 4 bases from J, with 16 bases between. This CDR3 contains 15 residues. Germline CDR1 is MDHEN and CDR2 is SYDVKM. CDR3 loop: CASSAGQFLNQPQHF. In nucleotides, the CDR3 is TGTGCCAGCAGCGCCGGACAGTTCTTGAATCAGCCCCAGCATTTT. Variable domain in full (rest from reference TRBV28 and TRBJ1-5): DVKVTQSSRYLVKRTGEKVFLECVQDMDHENMFWYRQDPGLGLRLIYFSYDVKMKEKGDIPEGYSVSREKKERFSLILESASTNQTSMYLCASSAGQFLNQPQHFGDGTRLSIL.

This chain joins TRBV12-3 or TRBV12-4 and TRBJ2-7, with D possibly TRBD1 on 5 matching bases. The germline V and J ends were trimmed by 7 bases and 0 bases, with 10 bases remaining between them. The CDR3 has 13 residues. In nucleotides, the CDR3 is TGTGCCAGCAAACGGACAAACTCCTACGAGCAGTACTTC. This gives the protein CASKRTNSYEQYF.

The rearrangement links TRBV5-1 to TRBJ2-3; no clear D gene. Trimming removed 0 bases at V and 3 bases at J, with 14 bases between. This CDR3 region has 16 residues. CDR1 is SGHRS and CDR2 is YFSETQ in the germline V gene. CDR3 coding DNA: TGCGCCAGCAGCTTGGAGGTCTGGGATCGGACAGATACGCAGTATTTT. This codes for CASSLEVWDRTDTQYF.

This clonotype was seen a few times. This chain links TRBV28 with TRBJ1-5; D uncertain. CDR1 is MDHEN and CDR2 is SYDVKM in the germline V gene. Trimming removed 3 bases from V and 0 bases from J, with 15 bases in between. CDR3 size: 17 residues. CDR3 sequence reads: CASSFDMAEYSNQPQHF. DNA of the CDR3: TGTGCCAGCAGTTTTGATATGGCAGAATATAGCAATCAGCCCCAGCATTTT. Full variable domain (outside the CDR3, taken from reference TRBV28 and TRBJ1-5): DVKVTQSSRYLVKRTGEKVFLECVQDMDHENMFWYRQDPGLGLRLIYFSYDVKMKEKGDIPEGYSVSREKKERFSLILESASTNQTSMYLCASSFDMAEYSNQPQHFGDGTRLSIL.

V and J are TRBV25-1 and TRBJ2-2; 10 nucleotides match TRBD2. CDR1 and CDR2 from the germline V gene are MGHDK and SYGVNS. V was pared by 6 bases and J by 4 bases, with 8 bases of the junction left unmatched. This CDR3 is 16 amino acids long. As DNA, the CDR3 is TGTGCCAGCAGCGAAACTAGCGGGGTCCGCACCGGGGAGCTGTTTTTT. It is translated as CASSETSGVRTGELFF.

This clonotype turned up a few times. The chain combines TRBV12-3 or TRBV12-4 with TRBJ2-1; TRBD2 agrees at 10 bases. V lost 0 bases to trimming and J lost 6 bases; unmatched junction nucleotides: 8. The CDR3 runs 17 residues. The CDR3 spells CASSLALGLAGVNEQFF. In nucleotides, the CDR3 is TGTGCCAGCAGTTTAGCGCTCGGGCTAGCGGGAGTCAATGAGCAGTTCTTC.

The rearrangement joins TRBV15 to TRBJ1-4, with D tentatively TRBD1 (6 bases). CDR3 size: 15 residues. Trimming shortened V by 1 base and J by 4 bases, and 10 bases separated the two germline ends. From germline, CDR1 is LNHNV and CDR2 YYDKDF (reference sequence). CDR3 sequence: CATSRGQDFNEKLFF. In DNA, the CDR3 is TGTGCCACCAGCAGAGGACAGGACTTTAATGAAAAACTGTTTTTT.